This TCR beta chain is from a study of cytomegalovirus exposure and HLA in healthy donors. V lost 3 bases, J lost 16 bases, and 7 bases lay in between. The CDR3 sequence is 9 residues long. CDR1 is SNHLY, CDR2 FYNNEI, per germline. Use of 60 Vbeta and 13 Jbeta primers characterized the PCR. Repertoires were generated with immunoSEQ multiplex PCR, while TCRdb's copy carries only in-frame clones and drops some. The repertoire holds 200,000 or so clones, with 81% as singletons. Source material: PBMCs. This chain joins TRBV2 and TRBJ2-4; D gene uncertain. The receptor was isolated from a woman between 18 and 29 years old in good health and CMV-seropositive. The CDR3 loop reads CASSDQQYF. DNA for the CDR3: TGTGCCAGCAGTGATCAACAATACTTC. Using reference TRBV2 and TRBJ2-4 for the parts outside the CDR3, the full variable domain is EPEVTQTPSHQVTQMGQEVILRCVPISNHLYFYWYRQILGQKVEFLVSFYNNEISEKSEIFDDQFSVERPDGSNFTLKIRSTKLEDSAMYFCASSDQQYFGAGTRLSVL.